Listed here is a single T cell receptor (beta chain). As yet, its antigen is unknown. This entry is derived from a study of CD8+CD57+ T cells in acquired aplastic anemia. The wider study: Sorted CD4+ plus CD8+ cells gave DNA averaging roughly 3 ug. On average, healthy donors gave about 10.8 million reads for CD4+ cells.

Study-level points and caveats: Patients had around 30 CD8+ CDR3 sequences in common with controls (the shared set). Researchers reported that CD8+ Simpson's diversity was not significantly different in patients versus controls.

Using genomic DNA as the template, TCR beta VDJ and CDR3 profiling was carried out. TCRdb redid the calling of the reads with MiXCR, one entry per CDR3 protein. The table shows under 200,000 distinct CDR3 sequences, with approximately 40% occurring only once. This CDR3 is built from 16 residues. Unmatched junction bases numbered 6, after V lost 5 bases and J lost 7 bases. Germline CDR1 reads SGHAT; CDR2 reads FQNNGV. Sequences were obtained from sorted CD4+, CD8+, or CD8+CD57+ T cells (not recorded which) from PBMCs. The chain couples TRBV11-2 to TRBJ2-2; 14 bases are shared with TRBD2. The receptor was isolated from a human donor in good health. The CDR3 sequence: CASSTRLAGGIGELFF. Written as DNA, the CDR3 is TGTGCCAGCAGCACAAGACTAGCGGGGGGGATCGGGGAGCTGTTTTTT.